This TCR beta chain was identified during a study of blood T cell repertoires in COVID-19. Turning to the study itself: Samples of COVID-19 (acute and convalescent) were obtained from the United States, Italy and Spain. Sources were T cells, B-cell-depleted T cells, or PBMCs; the material itself was cDNA or gDNA.

Using immunoSEQ multiplex PCR, the repertoire was profiled, and TCRdb retains in-frame clones only, with some absent. The sample includes about 150,000 clones, about four fifths seen only once; the top ten take around 8.4%. Germline V gene lookup returns CDR1 SEHNR and CDR2 FQNEAQ (reference sequence). The CDR3 is 13 amino acids. The V end lost 3 bases, the J end lost 6 bases, and 6 bases lay between the germline ends. For recovered donors of Cohort 3, there were two negative PCRs, clearance, or symptom resolution. J is TRBJ1-6 and V is TRBV7-9; D is ambiguous. This TCR came from a middle-aged man who had recovered from COVID-19. Sequencing was carried out using PBMCs or T cells enriched from blood (not recorded which). CDR3 protein: CASSFEPNSPLHF. The CDR3 region has the DNA TGTGCCAGCAGCTTCGAGCCTAATTCACCCCTCCACTTT.